This TCR beta chain was captured in a study of cytomegalovirus exposure and HLA in healthy donors. PCR employed 60 Vbeta and 13 Jbeta primers. Sequenced by immunoSEQ multiplex PCR; TCRdb stores in-frame clones only, minus some. The repertoire includes 75,000 to 80,000 clones, about 75% of them detected once, and roughly 4.5% sits in the top ten. This CDR3 is built from 14 residues. V was trimmed by 2 bases and J by 2 bases, leaving 9 bases between them. Germline V gene sequence: CDR1 KGHSH, CDR2 LQKENI. Remarks on this clone: Its antigen is not known.

Study results and limitations: In the analysis, some V segments, TRBV6-2 and TRBV6-3 included, were excluded as indistinguishable. Rates of TCR association differed by HLA locus in a later analysis, with DRB1 highest and HLA-C lowest.

The specimen was PBMCs. The clonotype originates from a man between 60 and 75 years old in good health and CMV-seropositive. The chain couples TRBV18 to TRBJ2-5; tentative D call: TRBD2 (5 bases). The DNA for the CDR3 is TGTGCCAGCTCACCAAGACGGGATCAAGAGACCCAGTACTTC. It yields the protein CASSPRRDQETQYF.